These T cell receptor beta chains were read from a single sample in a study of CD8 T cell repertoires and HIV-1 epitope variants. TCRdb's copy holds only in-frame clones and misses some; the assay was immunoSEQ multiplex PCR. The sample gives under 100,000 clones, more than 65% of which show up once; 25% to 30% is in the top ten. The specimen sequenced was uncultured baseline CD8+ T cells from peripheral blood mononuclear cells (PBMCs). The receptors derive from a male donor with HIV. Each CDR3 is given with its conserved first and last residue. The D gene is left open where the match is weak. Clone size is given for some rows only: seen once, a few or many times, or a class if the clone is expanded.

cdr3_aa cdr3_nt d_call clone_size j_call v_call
CASSLRRGNTEAFF TGCGCCAGCAGCTTACGCAGGGGGAACACTGAAGCTTTCTTT - - TRBJ1-1 TRBV5-1
CASSLAGQNEQYF TGTGCCAGCAGCTTAGCAGGGCAAAACGAGCAGTACTTC - - TRBJ2-7 TRBV7-9
CASSSRTILSYEQYF TGTGCCAGCAGTTCCCGGACTATCTTGTCCTACGAGCAGTACTTC - - TRBJ2-7 TRBV6-1
CASSAPPGTSGRSSYEQYF TGCGCCAGCAGCGCCCCCCCCGGGACTAGCGGGAGAAGCTCCTACGAGCAGTACTTC TRBD2 few TRBJ2-7 TRBV10-2
CASSRTFSGANVLTF TGTGCCAGCAGTAGGACTTTCTCTGGGGCCAACGTCCTGACTTTC - - TRBJ2-6 TRBV2
CAIGGESGRADTQYF TGTGCCATCGGGGGGGAGAGCGGGAGAGCAGATACGCAGTATTTT TRBD2 - TRBJ2-3 TRBV10-3
CASSGTRDRTDTQYF TGTGCCAGCAGCGGGACCAGGGATCGCACAGATACGCAGTATTTT - - TRBJ2-3 TRBV6-1
CASSVRQGYEQYF TGTGCCAGCAGCGTCCGACAGGGATACGAGCAGTACTTC TRBD1 - TRBJ2-7 TRBV28
CASSPTATYEQYF TGTGCCAGCTCACCAACGGCTACCTACGAGCAGTACTTC - - TRBJ2-7 TRBV18
CASSIWRDRDSNYGYTF TGTGCCAGTAGTATTTGGAGGGACAGGGACTCTAACTATGGCTACACCTTC TRBD1 - TRBJ1-2 TRBV19
CASSPEGDPGTDTQYF TGTGCCAGCAGCCCCGAGGGGGACCCAGGCACAGATACGCAGTATTTT - - TRBJ2-3 TRBV7-8
CASSRTRGGNQPQHF TGTGCCAGCAGCCGGACCAGGGGTGGCAATCAGCCCCAGCATTTT - many TRBJ1-5 TRBV27
CASSGGLAGGPWETQYF TGTGCCAGCAGCGGAGGACTAGCGGGGGGGCCTTGGGAGACCCAGTACTTC TRBD2 few TRBJ2-5 TRBV9
CASSLGRDGETQYF TGCGCCAGCAGCTTGGGCAGGGATGGAGAGACCCAGTACTTC - - TRBJ2-5 TRBV5-1
CSVGEYESTGELFF TGCAGCGTTGGGGAGTATGAGAGCACCGGGGAGCTGTTTTTT - - TRBJ2-2 TRBV29-1
CASSTQLSALHF TGTGCCAGCAGTACTCAGTTATCGGCCCTCCACTTT - - TRBJ1-6 TRBV28
CASSVEPLAGGDEQYF TGTGCCAGCAGCGTAGAACCTTTAGCGGGGGGAGACGAGCAGTACTTC TRBD2 - TRBJ2-7 TRBV9
CASSLAGQGAQSNGYTF TGTGCCAGCAGCTTAGCGGGACAGGGGGCCCAATCCAATGGCTACACCTTC TRBD1 - TRBJ1-2 TRBV7-6
CASSIGGNPSEQYF TGTGCCAGTAGTATTGGCGGAAACCCCAGCGAGCAGTACTTC - - TRBJ2-7 TRBV19
CASTSMSGRGETQYF TGTGCCAGCACCTCAATGTCAGGGAGAGGTGAGACCCAGTACTTC - - TRBJ2-5 TRBV28
CASSSNRGGLSYNEQFF TGTGCCAGCTCATCTAATCGGGGGGGCCTCTCCTACAATGAGCAGTTCTTC TRBD2 - TRBJ2-1 TRBV18
CASKTSGGADTQYF TGTGCCAGTAAGACTAGCGGGGGAGCAGATACGCAGTATTTT TRBD2 once TRBJ2-3 TRBV6-1
CASKSGGNTGELFF TGTGCCAGCAAAAGCGGGGGGAACACCGGGGAGCTGTTTTTT TRBD2 - TRBJ2-2 TRBV28
CASSLDDSYYGYTF TGTGCCAGCAGCTTGGATGACAGTTACTATGGCTACACCTTC - - TRBJ1-2 TRBV5-4
CASSNSYEQYF TGTGCCAGCAGCAACTCCTACGAGCAGTACTTC - - TRBJ2-7 TRBV28
CASSSGGQYGYTF TGTGCCAGCAGCTCGGGGGGACAATATGGCTACACCTTC - - TRBJ1-2 TRBV5-6
CASSWTLQTYEQYF TGTGCCAGCAGTTGGACCCTTCAAACCTACGAGCAGTACTTC - once TRBJ2-7 TRBV28
CASTKTGTAGLVIPDEQFF TGTGCCAGCACCAAGACCGGGACAGCGGGACTAGTTATACCGGATGAGCAGTTCTTC - - TRBJ2-1 TRBV7-9
CASRGLLNTEAFF TGTGCCAGCAGGGGGCTATTGAACACTGAAGCTTTCTTT - - TRBJ1-1 TRBV5-6
CASSFGGISTYEQYF TGTGCCAGCAGCTTCGGAGGAATTAGCACCTACGAGCAGTACTTC - - TRBJ2-7 TRBV6-5
CASSRVGYGYTF TGTGCCAGTAGTAGGGTGGGCTATGGCTACACCTTC - - TRBJ1-2 TRBV19
CASSIGDSSNTGELFF TGTGCCAGTAGTATCGGGGACTCTTCGAACACCGGGGAGCTGTTTTTT - - TRBJ2-2 TRBV19
CAIRPGLNNEQFF TGTGCCATCAGGCCGGGACTGAACAATGAGCAGTTCTTC - - TRBJ2-1 TRBV10-3
CSASIPASAFF TGCAGTGCTAGTATTCCAGCGTCGGCTTTCTTT - - TRBJ1-1 TRBV20-1
CASSVLGETQYF TGTGCCAGCAGCGTCTTAGGAGAGACCCAGTACTTC - - TRBJ2-5 TRBV9
CASSFLPGGSTDTQYF TGTGCCAGCAGCTTCTTGCCAGGCGGTAGCACAGATACGCAGTATTTT - - TRBJ2-3 TRBV11-2
CASSPGPAYEQYF TGTGCCAGCAGCCCCGGGCCCGCCTACGAGCAGTACTTC - once TRBJ2-7 TRBV7-2
CASSDRLSNQPQHF TGTGCCAGCAGTGACCGGCTTAGCAATCAGCCCCAGCATTTT - - TRBJ1-5 TRBV6-4
CASSKETGVTEAFF TGTGCCAGCAGCAAAGAAACAGGGGTCACTGAAGCTTTCTTT TRBD1 - TRBJ1-1 TRBV7-9
CASSPGQSNVLTF TGTGCCAGCAGCCCGGGACAGAGCAACGTCCTGACTTTC TRBD1 - TRBJ2-6 TRBV7-9
CASPCRGAGFEQYF TGCGCCAGCCCCTGCCGAGGTGCGGGATTCGAGCAGTACTTC - - TRBJ2-7 TRBV10-1
CASSMDTEAFF TGTGCCAGTAGTATGGACACTGAAGCTTTCTTT - - TRBJ1-1 TRBV19
CASSGGGASGVPNEQFF TGTGCCAGCAGCGGAGGAGGGGCATCCGGTGTTCCCAATGAGCAGTTCTTC - - TRBJ2-1 TRBV5-4
CASSPEGDGAKNIQYF TGTGCCAGCAGCCCAGAAGGGGACGGGGCCAAAAACATTCAGTACTTC - - TRBJ2-4 TRBV28
CASSSGVSGNTIYF TGTGCCAGCAGCTCAGGGGTCTCTGGAAACACCATATATTTT - few TRBJ1-3 TRBV7-6
CASSLVSSGTYEQYF TGTGCCAGCAGCTTAGTCTCTAGCGGGACATACGAGCAGTACTTC TRBD2 - TRBJ2-7 TRBV4-2
CSVGGLSGSNTGELFF TGCAGCGTGGGGGGACTGAGCGGGTCGAACACCGGGGAGCTGTTTTTT - once TRBJ2-2 TRBV29-1
CASSFLSDTQYF TGTGCCAGCAGCTTTCTATCAGATACGCAGTATTTT - - TRBJ2-3 TRBV7-8
CASSTRLALAYNEQFF TGTGCTAGCAGCACAAGACTAGCCCTAGCGTACAATGAGCAGTTCTTC TRBD2 - TRBJ2-1 TRBV7-7
CASSLMFYGYTF TGTGCCAGCAGTCTTATGTTTTATGGCTACACCTTC - - TRBJ1-2 TRBV28
CASSDQLASDTQYF TGTGCCAGCAGCGACCAACTAGCGTCGGATACGCAGTATTTT TRBD2 - TRBJ2-3 TRBV9